The 30 T cell receptor beta chains below come from one sample, sequenced in a study of blood T cell repertoires in COVID-19. Some clones are missing from TCRdb's copy, which holds only in-frame ones; the method was immunoSEQ multiplex PCR. The table has 250,000 to 350,000 clones, around nine tenths seen once. The sequencing input was peripheral blood. The receptor set was obtained from a woman aged 50 to 60 with active or convalescent COVID-19.

DNA for the CDR3: TGTGCCAGCAGTGACTCGTCTGCGGGGGGGGATGAGCAGTTCTTC. It specifies CASSDSSAGGDEQFF. The chain employs TRBV6-4 and TRBJ2-1; TRBD2 matches at 9 bases. The CDR3 is 15 residues long. The junction had 5 bases not matched to a gene; V was cut back by 0 bases and J by 8 bases. Looked up from germline, CDR1 is MRHNA and CDR2 is SNTAGT.

The rearrangement links TRBV24-1 to TRBJ2-1; 10 bases fit TRBD2. The CDR3 contains 16 residues. Germline V gene data show CDR1 as KGHDR and CDR2 as SFDVKD. Germline trimming cut 4 bases from V and 0 bases from J; bases unmatched to any gene: 2. The CDR3: CATSDTSGDSYNEQFF. The CDR3 nucleotides read TGTGCCACCAGTGACACTAGCGGGGACTCCTACAATGAGCAGTTCTTC.

The chain is built from TRBV28 and TRBJ1-3, with D possibly TRBD1 on 5 matching bases. V gave up 5 bases and J gave up 0 bases, with 14 bases separating them. Germline V gene lookup returns CDR1 MDHEN and CDR2 SYDVKM. The CDR3 loop spans 16 amino acids. Here the CDR3 reads CASSPVRQTSGNTIYF. The CDR3 nucleotides are TGTGCCAGCAGTCCCGTGAGACAGACCTCTGGAAACACCATATATTTT.

The genes are TRBV5-6 and TRBJ2-1; possible D gene TRBD1, 5 bases. This CDR3 is 17 amino acids long. Germline V gives CDR1 SGHDT, CDR2 YYEEEE. V gave up 1 base and J gave up 1 base, with 15 bases separating them. CDR3 sequence: CASSLCYWAGSYNEQFF. The CDR3, as DNA: TGTGCCAGCAGCTTGTGCTATTGGGCAGGGTCCTACAATGAGCAGTTCTTC. Variable domain in full (rest from reference TRBV5-6 and TRBJ2-1): DAGVTQSPTHLIKTRGQQVTLRCSPKSGHDTVSWYQQALGQGPQFIFQYYEEEERQRGNFPDRFSGHQFPNYSSELNVNALLLGDSALYLCASSLCYWAGSYNEQFFGPGTRLTVL.

The rearrangement uses TRBV9 and TRBJ1-2; weak D call: TRBD1 (5 bases). From germline, CDR1 is SGDLS and CDR2 YYNGEE. V was pared by 0 bases and J by 2 bases, with 8 bases between. The CDR3 is 14 amino acids. This CDR3 is CASSVGRGNYGYTF. The CDR3 DNA is TGTGCCAGCAGCGTAGGGCGGGGGAACTATGGCTACACCTTC. The variable domain in full, completed from reference TRBV9 and TRBJ1-2, reads DSGVTQTPKHLITATGQRVTLRCSPRSGDLSVYWYQQSLDQGLQFLIQYYNGEERAKGNILERFSAQQFPDLHSELNLSSLELGDSALYFCASSVGRGNYGYTFGSGTRLTVV.

The V and J genes are TRBV4-1 and TRBJ1-1, with 9 nucleotides matching TRBD1. The length of the CDR3 is 15 residues. The V and J ends lost 0 bases and 6 bases, in that order; junction bases with no gene match: 5. Germline CDR1 MGHRA, CDR2 YSYEKL. The CDR3 DNA reads TGCGCCAGCAGCCAAGATCGGGGACAGGGCCCTGAAGCTTTCTTT. Its translation is CASSQDRGQGPEAFF.

On this clone: This same CDR3 is encoded by further DNA sequences in the sample. The chain carries TRBV28 and TRBJ2-1, with D possibly matching TRBD1 (6 bases). From germline, CDR1 is MDHEN and CDR2 SYDVKM. V lost 3 bases and J 3 bases, leaving 6 bases between the germline ends. The CDR3 spans 13 residues. The chain's CDR3 is CASSLDSYNEQFF. The DNA of the CDR3 is TGTGCCAGCAGTTTGGACAGCTACAATGAGCAGTTCTTC.

This clone was recorded once. This chain joins TRBV5-1 and TRBJ1-5; 9 bases fit TRBD1. This CDR3 spans 15 amino acids. From germline, CDR1 is SGHRS and CDR2 YFSETQ. V was pared by 2 bases and J by 3 bases, with 3 bases of the junction left unmatched. CDR3 in DNA: TGCGCCAGCAGCTTCGGGACAGGGACCAATCAGCCCCAGCATTTT. It is translated as CASSFGTGTNQPQHF.

The chain carries TRBV5-1 and TRBJ1-5, with D maybe TRBD1 (5 bases). Germline V lookup: CDR1 SGHRS, CDR2 YFSETQ. Trimming cost V 4 bases and J 5 bases, with 13 bases left between them. This CDR3 has 14 amino acids. CDR3 amino acids: CASSREGTDQPQHF. Written as DNA, the CDR3 is TGCGCCAGCAGCAGGGAGGGGACGGATCAGCCCCAGCATTTT.

The chain combines TRBV4-1 with TRBJ2-7; perhaps TRBD1 as D (6 bases). V was cut by 4 bases and J by 1 base, with 20 bases left in between. The germline gives CDR1 MGHRA, CDR2 YSYEKL. CDR3 size: 17 residues. The CDR3 bases are TGCGCCAGCAGCCTCATATACCGGGAAGGGGGATCCTACGAGCAGTACTTC. Protein: CASSLIYREGGSYEQYF.

The rearrangement links TRBV18 to TRBJ2-7; TRBD2 is a possible D gene (5 bases). The V end was cut by 1 base, the J end by 4 bases, with 14 bases between. The CDR3 length is 15 residues. Germline V gene lookup returns CDR1 KGHSH and CDR2 LQKENI. CDR3 amino acids: CASSPQGSEVYEQYF. The CDR3 DNA follows: TGTGCCAGCTCACCACAAGGGTCGGAGGTTTACGAGCAGTACTTC.

This chain uses TRBV11-2 with TRBJ1-4, with D tentatively TRBD1 (6 bases). V was pared by 5 bases and J by 1 base, with 23 bases between. The CDR3 totals 19 residues. From germline, CDR1 is SGHAT and CDR2 FQNNGV. CDR3: CASSPYGAQTGKTNEKLFF. The CDR3 DNA sequence: TGTGCCAGCAGCCCGTACGGGGCTCAAACAGGGAAAACTAATGAAAAACTGTTTTTT.

Only a few counts were recorded for this clone. The DNA of the CDR3 is TGTGCCAGCAGCCAGATGCTGGGCCCCCTCCACTTT. Protein product: CASSQMLGPLHF. The rearrangement uses TRBV2 and TRBJ1-6, with D hard to call. This CDR3 region has 12 residues. V was cut by 6 bases and J by 13 bases, with 13 bases left in between. Looked up from germline, CDR1 is SNHLY and CDR2 is FYNNEI.

This chain links TRBV5-4 with TRBJ2-1, with 8 nucleotides matching TRBD2. J gave up 1 base and V 7 bases, and 7 bases lay outside the gene matches. Per germline, CDR1 SGHNT and CDR2 YYREEE (reference sequence). The CDR3 runs to 15 residues. Here the CDR3 reads CASVASGLSYNEQFF. In nucleotides, the CDR3 is TGTGCCAGCGTGGCTAGCGGGTTATCCTACAATGAGCAGTTCTTC.

The genes are TRBV18 and TRBJ2-7; the match to TRBD1 covers 7 bases. The length of the CDR3 is 17 residues. Unmatched junction bases numbered 14, after V lost 3 bases and J lost 3 bases. Germline V gene lookup returns CDR1 KGHSH and CDR2 LQKENI. CDR3 loop: CASSPLSTGNPFYEQYF. The DNA of the CDR3 is TGTGCCAGCTCACCGCTTTCGACAGGGAATCCGTTCTACGAGCAGTACTTC.

V usage is TRBV25-1 and J usage is TRBJ1-5; the D is unclear. The CDR3 contains 14 residues. Trimming left V 3 bases short and J 5 bases short, with 11 bases between. Germline assignment: CDR1 MGHDK and CDR2 SYGVNS. The CDR3 spells CASSDPGLDQPQHF. In nucleotides, the CDR3 is TGTGCCAGCAGTGACCCCGGGTTGGATCAGCCCCAGCATTTT.

This clone was detected only once. The chain employs TRBV2 and TRBJ2-7, with 7 bases that match TRBD2. Germline loops: CDR1 SNHLY, CDR2 FYNNEI. This CDR3 is built from 18 residues. Trimming at V came to 7 bases and at J to 5 bases, leaving 23 bases not matched to a gene. DNA for the CDR3: TGTGCCAGCACCCCAAGGGGAGGGGCAGGCAAGTTTCGGAACGAGCAGTACTTC. It translates to CASTPRGGAGKFRNEQYF.

For the CDR3, the DNA is TGTGCCAGCGGTTTCGTTACGGGACAGGGGGTAGATGGCTACACCTTC. Amino acid sequence: CASGFVTGQGVDGYTF. The V call is TRBV7-3, the J call TRBJ1-2, with TRBD1 identical over 11 bases. Germline-derived CDR1 and CDR2 are SGHTA and FQGTGA. Trimming took 8 bases from V and 6 from J; bases not matched to a gene: 14. CDR3 length equals 16 residues. Filled out from reference TRBV7-3 and TRBJ1-2, the complete variable domain reads GAGVSQTPSNKVTEKGKYVELRCDPISGHTALYWYRQSLGQGPEFLIYFQGTGAADDSGLPNDRFFAVRPEGSVSTLKIQRTERGDSAVYLCASGFVTGQGVDGYTFGSGTRLTVV.

This sequence joins TRBV6-5 and TRBJ2-3; TRBD1 matches at 9 bases. The germline CDR1 and CDR2 sequences are MNHEY and SVGAGI. Trimming at V came to 7 bases and at J to 5 bases, leaving 4 bases not matched to a gene. This CDR3 region has 13 residues. CDR3 DNA: TGTGCCAGCAATGGACAGGGGAAAGATACGCAGTATTTT. It encodes CASNGQGKDTQYF.

The chain links TRBV7-3 to TRBJ2-2; 10 bases fit TRBD1. CDR3 length: 17 amino acids. V lost 3 bases and J lost 3; bases outside the gene matches: 7. Germline loops: CDR1 SGHTA, CDR2 FQGTGA. CDR3 nucleotides: TGTGCCAGCAGCTTGGTGGGACAGGGGTCTCACACCGGGGAGCTGTTTTTT. Its translation: CASSLVGQGSHTGELFF.

V and J are TRBV7-6 and TRBJ1-5; weak D call: TRBD1 (5 bases). The V gene lost 4 bases and the J gene lost 7 bases, with 17 bases spanning the gap. The CDR3 is 15 residues long. Germline CDR1 SGHVS, CDR2 FNYEAQ. DNA for the CDR3: TGTGCCAGCAGCTCCTCGGTGGGGCAAGGGCAGCCCCAGCATTTT. This encodes CASSSSVGQGQPQHF.

V and J are TRBV19 and TRBJ2-2; 9 bases fit TRBD2. V shed 5 bases and J 8 bases; nucleotides not matched to a gene: 6. The germline gives CDR1 LNHDA, CDR2 SQIVND (reference sequence). The CDR3 has 14 residues. CDR3 nucleotides: TGTGCCAGTAGTTCCGCGGGGGGGACGGGGGAGCTGTTTTTT. Amino acids: CASSSAGGTGELFF.

The CDR3 DNA follows: TGCGCCAGCAGCCCCGGTATGACAGGGTATCAGTACTTC. Translation: CASSPGMTGYQYF. This chain connects TRBV5-1 to TRBJ2-4, with TRBD1 identical over 7 bases. With V trimmed by 4 bases and J by 12 bases, 10 bases remained unmatched. The CDR3 totals 13 residues. CDR1 and CDR2 from the germline V gene are SGHRS and YFSETQ.

A remark on this clone: This CDR3 is also generated by other DNA sequences in the sample. The chain joins TRBV3-1 (or the pseudogene TRBV3-2) to TRBJ1-2; D gene unclear. V was shortened by 2 bases and J by 4 bases, with 2 bases between the two germline ends. This CDR3 is built from 11 residues. Germline lookup yields CDR1 LGHDT and CDR2 YNNKEL (reference sequence). CDR3 coding DNA: TGTGCCAGCAGCCAACTCTATGGCTACACCTTC. This sequence encodes CASSQLYGYTF.

The chain couples TRBV30 to TRBJ2-2, with D perhaps matching TRBD2 (6 bases). The CDR3 runs to 16 residues. The ends were cut back, 2 bases at V and 6 bases at J, with 19 bases in the middle. Germline-derived CDR1 and CDR2 are GTSNPN and SVGIG (reference sequence). This CDR3 reads CAWSPLRGMKSGELFF. The DNA for the CDR3 is TGTGCCTGGAGTCCCCTCCGGGGGATGAAGTCCGGGGAGCTGTTTTTT.

The gene calls are TRBV9 and TRBJ2-2, with 7 nucleotides matching TRBD2. V dropped 4 bases and J dropped 7; count of bases not matched to a gene: 7. The CDR3 runs 14 residues. The germline gives CDR1 SGDLS, CDR2 YYNGEE. CDR3 nucleotides: TGTGCCAGCAGCCTCCGGGGGGAGGTCGGGGAGCTGTTTTTT. This sequence encodes CASSLRGEVGELFF.

The gene calls are TRBV5-1 and TRBJ2-7, with 9 bases aligning to TRBD1. Germline CDR1 SGHRS, CDR2 YFSETQ. Losses at the gene ends were 5 bases for V and 6 bases for J; bases not matched to a gene: 12. This CDR3 is built from 15 residues. The CDR3 bases are TGCGCCAGCAGTAAGGGGGACAGGGATTCTAGCGAGCAGTACTTC. The encoded protein is CASSKGDRDSSEQYF.

The J gene is TRBJ2-3, the V gene TRBV27; 11 bases map to TRBD2. V shed 3 bases, J shed 4 bases, and the junction held 0 bases outside the gene matches. The CDR3 runs 14 residues. Germline V lookup: CDR1 MNHEY, CDR2 SMNVEV (reference sequence). The DNA for the CDR3 is TGTGCCAGCAGTTTTAGCGGGGGGGCAGATACGCAGTATTTT. Protein product: CASSFSGGADTQYF.

The rearrangement uses TRBV6-1 and TRBJ1-6, with 7 positions matching TRBD1. The germline V gene has CDR1 MNHNS and CDR2 SASEGT. The CDR3 consists of 15 residues. Unmatched junction bases numbered 9, after V lost 7 bases and J lost 6 bases. This CDR3 is CASTQTQGGNSPLHF. In nucleotides, the CDR3 is TGTGCCAGCACCCAAACCCAGGGGGGTAATTCACCCCTCCACTTT.

This clone has only one observation. This chain links TRBV7-9 with TRBJ1-2; no firm D call. Germline V gene data show CDR1 as SEHNR and CDR2 as FQNEAQ (reference sequence). V was trimmed by 1 base and J by 6 bases, leaving 15 bases between them. CDR3 length: 15 amino acids. CDR3 amino acids: CASSLDGMPGDGYTF. In DNA, the CDR3 is TGTGCCAGCAGCTTAGACGGGATGCCTGGCGATGGCTACACCTTC.